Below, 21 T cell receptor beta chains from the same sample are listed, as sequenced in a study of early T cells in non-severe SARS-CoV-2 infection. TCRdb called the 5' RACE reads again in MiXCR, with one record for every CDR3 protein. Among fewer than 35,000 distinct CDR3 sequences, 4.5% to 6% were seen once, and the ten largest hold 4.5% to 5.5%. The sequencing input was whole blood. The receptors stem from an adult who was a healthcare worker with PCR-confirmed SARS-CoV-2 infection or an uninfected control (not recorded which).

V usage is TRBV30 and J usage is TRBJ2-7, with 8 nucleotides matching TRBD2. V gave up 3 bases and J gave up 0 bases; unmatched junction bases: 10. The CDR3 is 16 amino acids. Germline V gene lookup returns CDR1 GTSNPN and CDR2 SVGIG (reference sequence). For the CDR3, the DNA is TGTGCCTGGAGCCCCGGGGGGGCCATCAGCTCCTACGAGCAGTACGTC. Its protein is CAWSPGGAISSYEQYV.

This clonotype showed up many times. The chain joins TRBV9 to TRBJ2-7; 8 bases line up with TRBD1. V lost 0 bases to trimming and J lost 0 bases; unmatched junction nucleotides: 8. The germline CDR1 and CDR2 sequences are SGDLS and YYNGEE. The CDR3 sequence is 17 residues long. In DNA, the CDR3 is TGTGCCAGCAGCGTAGCTACGGGGACAGGAAGCTCCTACGAGCAGTACTTC. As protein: CASSVATGTGSSYEQYF. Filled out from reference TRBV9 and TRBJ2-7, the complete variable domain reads DSGVTQTPKHLITATGQRVTLRCSPRSGDLSVYWYQQSLDQGLQFLIQYYNGEERAKGNILERFSAQQFPDLHSELNLSSLELGDSALYFCASSVATGTGSSYEQYFGPGTRLTVT.

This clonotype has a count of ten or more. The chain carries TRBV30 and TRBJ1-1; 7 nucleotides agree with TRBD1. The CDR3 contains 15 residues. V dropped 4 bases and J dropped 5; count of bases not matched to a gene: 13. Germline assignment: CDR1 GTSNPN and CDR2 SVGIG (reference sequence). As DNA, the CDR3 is TGTGCCTGGAAGCCCCAGGGGGGGGTATGGACTGAAGCTTTCTTT. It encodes CAWKPQGGVWTEAFF. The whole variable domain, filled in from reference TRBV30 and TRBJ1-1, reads SQTIHQWPATLVQPVGSPLSLECTVEGTSNPNLYWYRQAAGRGLQLLFYSVGIGQISSEVPQNLSASRPQDRQFILSSKKLLLSDSGFYLCAWKPQGGVWTEAFFGQGTRLTVV.

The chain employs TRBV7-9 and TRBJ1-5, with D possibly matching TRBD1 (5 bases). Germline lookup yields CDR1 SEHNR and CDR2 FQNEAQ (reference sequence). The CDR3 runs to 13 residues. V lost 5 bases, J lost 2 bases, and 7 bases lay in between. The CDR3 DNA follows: TGTGCCAGCAGCCCACAGGGCAATCAGCCCCAGCATTTT. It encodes CASSPQGNQPQHF. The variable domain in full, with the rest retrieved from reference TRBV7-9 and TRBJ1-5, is DTGVSQNPRHKITKRGQNVTFRCDPISEHNRLYWYRQTLGQGPEFLTYFQNEAQLEKSRLLSDRFSAERPKGSFSTLEIQRTEQGDSAMYLCASSPQGNQPQHFGDGTRLSIL.

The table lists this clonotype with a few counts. This chain's CDR3 is CASSLTGGRAAQYF. The CDR3, as DNA: TGTGCCAGCAGCCTAACCGGGGGCAGGGCGGCCCAGTACTTC. The rearrangement uses TRBV3-1 and TRBJ2-5; D could derive from TRBD1 or TRBD2 (6 bases each). CDR1 and CDR2 from the germline V gene are LGHDT and YNNKEL (reference sequence). The CDR3 sequence is 14 residues long. The V end lost 4 bases, the J end lost 9 bases, and 18 bases lay between the germline ends.

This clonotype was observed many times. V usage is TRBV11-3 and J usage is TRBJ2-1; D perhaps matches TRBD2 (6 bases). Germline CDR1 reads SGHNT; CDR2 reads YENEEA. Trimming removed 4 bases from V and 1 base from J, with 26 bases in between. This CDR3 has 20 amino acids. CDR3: CASSSPLSGWADRSYNEQFF. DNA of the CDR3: TGTGCCAGCAGCTCCCCTTTAAGCGGGTGGGCCGATAGGTCCTACAATGAGCAGTTCTTC. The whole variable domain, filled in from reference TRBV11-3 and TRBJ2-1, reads EAGVVQSPRYKIIEKKQPVAFWCNPISGHNTLYWYLQNLGQGPELLIRYENEEAVDDSQLPKDRFSAERLKGVDSTLKIQPAELGDSAVYLCASSSPLSGWADRSYNEQFFGPGTRLTVL.

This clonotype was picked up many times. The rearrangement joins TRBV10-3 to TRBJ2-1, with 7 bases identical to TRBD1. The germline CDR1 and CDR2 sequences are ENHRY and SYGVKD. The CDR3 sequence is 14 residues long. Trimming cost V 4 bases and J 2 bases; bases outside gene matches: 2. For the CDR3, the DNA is TGTGCCATCAGTGCGGGACAGACCTACAATGAGCAGTTCTTC. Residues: CAISAGQTYNEQFF.

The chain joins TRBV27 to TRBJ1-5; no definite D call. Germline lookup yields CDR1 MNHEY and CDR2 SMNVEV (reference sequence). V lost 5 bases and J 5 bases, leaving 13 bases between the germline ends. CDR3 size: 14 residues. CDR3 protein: CASSPWNGYQPQHF. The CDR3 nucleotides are TGTGCCAGCAGTCCCTGGAACGGTTATCAGCCCCAGCATTTT.

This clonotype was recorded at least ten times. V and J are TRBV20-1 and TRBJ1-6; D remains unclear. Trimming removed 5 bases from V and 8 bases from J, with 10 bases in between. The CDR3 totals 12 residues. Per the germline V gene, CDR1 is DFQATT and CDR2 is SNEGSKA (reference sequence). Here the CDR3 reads CSAGRGHSPLHF. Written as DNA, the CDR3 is TGCAGTGCTGGTCGTGGGCATTCACCCCTCCACTTT.

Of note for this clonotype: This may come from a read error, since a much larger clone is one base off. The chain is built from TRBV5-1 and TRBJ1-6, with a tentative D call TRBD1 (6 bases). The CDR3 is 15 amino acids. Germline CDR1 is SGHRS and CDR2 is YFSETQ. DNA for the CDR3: TGCGCCGGCAGCGTGGACAGCCCCAGGAATTCACCCCTCCACTTT. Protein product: CAGSVDSPRNSPLHF.

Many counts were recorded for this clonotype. CDR3 protein: CSAPIGSYGYTF. CDR3 sequence (DNA): TGCAGTGCTCCGATAGGGTCCTATGGCTACACCTTC. The chain links TRBV20-1 to TRBJ1-2; D gene uncertain. The CDR3 contains 12 residues. V lost 5 bases, J lost 4 bases, and 11 bases lay in between. Germline V CDR1 and CDR2: DFQATT, SNEGSKA (reference sequence).

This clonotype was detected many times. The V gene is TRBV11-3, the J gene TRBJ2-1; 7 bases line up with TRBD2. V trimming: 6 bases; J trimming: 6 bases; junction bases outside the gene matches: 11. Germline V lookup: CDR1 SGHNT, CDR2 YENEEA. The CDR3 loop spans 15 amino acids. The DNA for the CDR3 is TGTGCCAGCAGTTTGAGCGGGGCCCTCGGCAATGAGCAGTTCTTC. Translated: CASSLSGALGNEQFF.

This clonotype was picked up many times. CDR3 region: CSVEGARGTYEQYF. In DNA, the CDR3 is TGCAGCGTTGAAGGGGCACGTGGAACCTACGAGCAGTACTTC. This chain connects TRBV29-1 to TRBJ2-7; D unclear. Germline CDR1 SQVTM, CDR2 ANQGSEA. This CDR3 comprises 14 residues. V was shortened by 1 base and J by 2 bases, with 12 bases between the two germline ends.

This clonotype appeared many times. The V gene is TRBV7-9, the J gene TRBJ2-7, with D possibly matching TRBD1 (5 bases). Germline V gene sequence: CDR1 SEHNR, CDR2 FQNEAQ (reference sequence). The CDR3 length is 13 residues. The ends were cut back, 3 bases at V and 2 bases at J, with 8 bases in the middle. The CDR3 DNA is TGTGCCAGCAGCTTGACAGTAACCTACGAGCAGTACTTC. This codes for CASSLTVTYEQYF.

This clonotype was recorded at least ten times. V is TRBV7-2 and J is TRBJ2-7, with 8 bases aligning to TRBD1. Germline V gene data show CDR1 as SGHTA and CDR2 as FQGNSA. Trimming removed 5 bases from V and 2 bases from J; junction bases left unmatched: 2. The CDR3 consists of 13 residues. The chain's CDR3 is CASSGQGTYEQYF. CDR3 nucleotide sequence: TGTGCCAGCAGCGGACAGGGCACCTACGAGCAGTACTTC.

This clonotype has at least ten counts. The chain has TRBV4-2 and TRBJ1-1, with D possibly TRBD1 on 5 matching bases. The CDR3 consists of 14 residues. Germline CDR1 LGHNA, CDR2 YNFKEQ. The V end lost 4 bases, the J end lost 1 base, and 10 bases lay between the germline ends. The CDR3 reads CASSLRDQNTEAFF. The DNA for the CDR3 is TGTGCCAGCAGCCTCAGGGACCAGAACACTGAAGCTTTCTTT.

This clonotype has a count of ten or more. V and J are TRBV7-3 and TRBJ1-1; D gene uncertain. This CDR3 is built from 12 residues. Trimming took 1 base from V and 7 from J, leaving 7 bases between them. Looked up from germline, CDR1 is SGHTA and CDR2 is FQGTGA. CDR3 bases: TGTGCCAGCAGCTTAAGTACAGTTGAAGCTTTCTTT. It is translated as CASSLSTVEAFF. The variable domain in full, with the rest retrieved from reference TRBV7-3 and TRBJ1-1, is GAGVSQTPSNKVTEKGKYVELRCDPISGHTALYWYRQSLGQGPEFLIYFQGTGAADDSGLPNDRFFAVRPEGSVSTLKIQRTERGDSAVYLCASSLSTVEAFFGQGTRLTVV.

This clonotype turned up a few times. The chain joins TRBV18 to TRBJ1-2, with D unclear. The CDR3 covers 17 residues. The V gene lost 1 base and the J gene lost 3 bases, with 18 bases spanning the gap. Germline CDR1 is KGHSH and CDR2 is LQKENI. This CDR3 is CASSPLSFGSVDYGYTF. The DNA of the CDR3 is TGTGCCAGCTCACCACTATCTTTCGGTTCTGTGGACTATGGCTACACCTTC.

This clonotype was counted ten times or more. CDR3 DNA sequence: TGTGCCAGCAGGGACGGGGGGTCAGGTGAGCAGTTCTTC. Encoded protein: CASRDGGSGEQFF. The rearrangement links TRBV6-2 or TRBV6-3 to TRBJ2-1; 7 nucleotides line up with TRBD2. Per germline, CDR1 MNHEY and CDR2 SVGEGT. J gave up 9 bases and V 6 bases, and 8 bases lay outside the gene matches. The CDR3 is 13 amino acids.

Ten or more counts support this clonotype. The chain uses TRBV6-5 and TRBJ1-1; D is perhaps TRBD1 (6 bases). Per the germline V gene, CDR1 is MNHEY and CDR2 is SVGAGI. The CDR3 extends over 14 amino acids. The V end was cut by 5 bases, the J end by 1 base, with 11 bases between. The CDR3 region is CASSKQGGNTEAFF. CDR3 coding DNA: TGTGCCAGCAGTAAACAGGGTGGGAACACTGAAGCTTTCTTT.

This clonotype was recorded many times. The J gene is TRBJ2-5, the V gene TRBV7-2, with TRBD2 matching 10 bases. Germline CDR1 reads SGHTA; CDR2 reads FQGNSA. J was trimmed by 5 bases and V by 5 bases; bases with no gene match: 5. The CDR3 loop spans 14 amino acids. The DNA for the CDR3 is TGTGCCAGCAGCCGCAGCGGGAGGGGGGAGACCCAGTACTTC. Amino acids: CASSRSGRGETQYF.